One sample yielded the 5 T cell receptor beta chains listed below, sequenced in a study of CD8 T cells in Susac syndrome. The RNA, about 0.5 to 1 ug, was put through reverse transcription using random hexamers. TCRdb reprocessed the immunoSEQ multiplex PCR reads via MiXCR and lists one record per CDR3 protein. Of 240,000 or so distinct CDR3 sequences listed, 90% to 96% were seen once; the top ten hold roughly 0.1%. The sequenced material came from CD4+ T cells from PBMCs. Receptors were obtained from a human donor with Susac syndrome.

The rearrangement joins TRBV2 to TRBJ2-7, with 11 bases aligning to TRBD2. The CDR3 is 14 residues long. The V gene's germline CDR1 is SNHLY and CDR2 FYNNEI. The ends lost 10 bases at V and 5 bases at J; junction bases unmatched: 10. The CDR3 bases are TGTGCCAACTCGGAGGGGACTAGCGGCGACGAGCAGTACTTC. Translating it yields CANSEGTSGDEQYF.

The chain is built from TRBV30 and TRBJ2-1; possibly TRBD1 for D (6 bases). Trimming stripped 7 bases from V and 12 bases from J, with 22 bases between. Germline V gene sequence: CDR1 GTSNPN, CDR2 SVGIG (reference sequence). There are 13 residues in the CDR3. In nucleotides, the CDR3 is TGTGCCTCTCACAAGGGGGTCCCCTCGGGGCAGTTCTTC. It is translated as CASHKGVPSGQFF.

The chain links TRBV18 to TRBJ2-3; D unclear. Germline lookup yields CDR1 KGHSH and CDR2 LQKENI. Trimming removed 3 bases at V and 5 bases at J, with 9 bases between. CDR3 size: 13 residues. The CDR3: CASSPHLRDTQYF. CDR3 DNA: TGTGCCAGCTCACCCCATCTGCGAGATACGCAGTATTTT.

The V and J genes are TRBV29-1 and TRBJ2-1, with D perhaps TRBD1 or TRBD2 (5 bases each). The CDR3 is 14 residues long. The V and J ends lost 7 bases and 0 bases respectively, with 13 bases between them. Germline V CDR1 and CDR2: SQVTM, ANQGSEA. CDR3 sequence: CSGREGSSYNEQFF. The CDR3 nucleotides are TGCAGCGGCCGTGAGGGGAGCTCCTACAATGAGCAGTTCTTC.

V is TRBV2 and J is TRBJ2-4; a possible D gene is TRBD2 (5 bases). Germline values: CDR1 SNHLY, CDR2 FYNNEI. The CDR3 length is 15 residues. V dropped 1 base and J dropped 0 bases, with 7 bases sitting between them. The CDR3 reads CASSEDGLAKNIQYF. The CDR3 nucleotides read TGTGCCAGCAGTGAAGACGGACTAGCCAAAAACATTCAGTACTTC.